These T cell receptor beta chains were read from a single sample in a study of PD-1 blockade in classical Hodgkin lymphoma. The repertoire was sequenced with immunoSEQ multiplex PCR; TCRdb's copy has only in-frame clones and lacks some. The sample carries under 100,000 clones, roughly 91% recorded once. Sequenced material: peripheral blood mononuclear cells (PBMCs), taken before the second cycle of nivolumab. These receptors all stem from a human donor with classical Hodgkin lymphoma. The CDR3 runs from the conserved cysteine through the conserved F or W. D genes are given only for firm matches. For some rows the clone size is stated as once, few or many, or as a class when expanded; others skip it.

CDR3 protein: CASSPPGGFDEQYF
CDR3 DNA: TGTGCCAGCTCACCACCAGGGGGCTTCGACGAGCAGTACTTC
D gene: TRBD1
J gene: TRBJ2-7
V gene: TRBV18
clone size: NA

CDR3 protein: CASSQGRQGGSEKLFF
CDR3 DNA: TGTGCCAGCAGCCAAGGGCGGCAGGGTGGCAGTGAAAAACTGTTTTTT
D gene: NA
J gene: TRBJ1-4
V gene: TRBV14
clone size: NA

CDR3 protein: CASSWDLNTEAFF
CDR3 DNA: TGTGCCAGCAGCTGGGACCTGAACACTGAAGCTTTCTTT
D gene: NA
J gene: TRBJ1-1
V gene: TRBV14
clone size: NA

CDR3 protein: CASSQLSTYGYTF
CDR3 DNA: TGTGCCAGCTCCCAGTTATCTACCTATGGCTACACCTTC
D gene: NA
J gene: TRBJ1-2
V gene: TRBV9
clone size: NA

CDR3 protein: CASSLAKTGRTVNEQFF
CDR3 DNA: TGTGCTAGCAGCTTGGCCAAAACAGGGAGGACGGTCAATGAGCAGTTCTTC
D gene: NA
J gene: TRBJ2-1
V gene: TRBV7-7
clone size: NA

CDR3 protein: CASSLGDASYEQYF
CDR3 DNA: TGTGCCAGCAGCTTAGGGGACGCCTCCTACGAGCAGTACTTC
D gene: NA
J gene: TRBJ2-7
V gene: TRBV7-9
clone size: NA

CDR3 protein: CASSRQVAGNTIYF
CDR3 DNA: TGTGCCAGCAGCCGACAGGTCGCTGGAAACACCATATATTTT
D gene: NA
J gene: TRBJ1-3
V gene: TRBV7-9
clone size: NA

CDR3 protein: CASSTRTDTQYF
CDR3 DNA: TGTGCCAGCTCCACTCGCACAGATACGCAGTATTTT
D gene: NA
J gene: TRBJ2-3
V gene: TRBV18
clone size: NA

CDR3 protein: CASSLTSGNVGETQYF
CDR3 DNA: TGTGCCAGCAGCTTAACTAGCGGGAATGTGGGGGAGACCCAGTACTTC
D gene: TRBD2
J gene: TRBJ2-5
V gene: TRBV7-9
clone size: NA

CDR3 protein: CASSLDGRGPGNTIYF
CDR3 DNA: TGTGCCAGCAGTTTAGACGGGAGGGGGCCTGGAAACACCATATATTTT
D gene: TRBD1
J gene: TRBJ1-3
V gene: TRBV27
clone size: NA

CDR3 protein: CASSSRTSGSYEQYF
CDR3 DNA: TGTGCCAGCAGCTCCCGGACTAGCGGCTCCTACGAGCAGTACTTC
D gene: TRBD2
J gene: TRBJ2-7
V gene: TRBV7-6
clone size: NA

CDR3 protein: CASSPPPSPYNEQFF
CDR3 DNA: TGTGCCAGTAGTCCCCCGCCGAGTCCCTACAATGAGCAGTTCTTC
D gene: NA
J gene: TRBJ2-1
V gene: TRBV19
clone size: NA

CDR3 protein: CASSPPFRAEAFF
CDR3 DNA: TGTGCCAGCAGTCCCCCCTTTCGGGCTGAAGCTTTCTTT
D gene: NA
J gene: TRBJ1-1
V gene: TRBV6-4
clone size: NA

CDR3 protein: CAIRDRGREETQYF
CDR3 DNA: TGTGCCATTCGGGACAGGGGGCGAGAGGAGACCCAGTACTTC
D gene: TRBD1
J gene: TRBJ2-5
V gene: TRBV28
clone size: NA

CDR3 protein: CASRTKGRGGYTF
CDR3 DNA: TGTGCCAGCAGAACTAAGGGCCGCGGCGGCTACACCTTC
D gene: NA
J gene: TRBJ1-2
V gene: TRBV4-2
clone size: NA

CDR3 protein: CASSQSGSYRGSYNEQFF
CDR3 DNA: TGCGCCAGCAGCCAGTCCGGCTCCTACAGGGGTTCTTACAATGAGCAGTTCTTC
D gene: TRBD1
J gene: TRBJ2-1
V gene: TRBV4-1
clone size: NA

CDR3 protein: CASSLGGTGGTEAFF
CDR3 DNA: TGTGCCAGCAGTTTAGGGGGGACAGGTGGGACTGAAGCTTTCTTT
D gene: TRBD1
J gene: TRBJ1-1
V gene: TRBV28
clone size: NA

CDR3 protein: CASSLTSSGTGYETQYF
CDR3 DNA: TGTGCCAGCAGCTTAACTTCTTCGGGGACAGGGTACGAGACCCAGTACTTC
D gene: TRBD1
J gene: TRBJ2-5
V gene: TRBV7-9
clone size: NA

CDR3 protein: CAISESGNEKLFF
CDR3 DNA: TGTGCCATCAGTGAGTCAGGGAATGAAAAACTGTTTTTT
D gene: NA
J gene: TRBJ1-4
V gene: TRBV10-3
clone size: NA

CDR3 protein: CASSEGVNTEAFF
CDR3 DNA: TGTGCCAGCAGCGAAGGGGTGAACACTGAAGCTTTCTTT
D gene: NA
J gene: TRBJ1-1
V gene: TRBV7-3
clone size: NA

CDR3 protein: CASSVAGMNTEAFF
CDR3 DNA: TGTGCCAGCAGCGTAGCCGGGATGAACACTGAAGCTTTCTTT
D gene: NA
J gene: TRBJ1-1
V gene: TRBV9
clone size: few

CDR3 protein: CAWGVDSDLYNEQFF
CDR3 DNA: TGTGCCTGGGGGGTTGATTCTGACCTTTACAATGAGCAGTTCTTC
D gene: NA
J gene: TRBJ2-1
V gene: TRBV30
clone size: once

CDR3 protein: CASSPRRQETNYGYTF
CDR3 DNA: TGTGCCAGCAGCCCCAGAAGACAGGAGACTAACTATGGCTACACCTTC
D gene: NA
J gene: TRBJ1-2
V gene: TRBV7-6
clone size: NA

CDR3 protein: CASSPRQGPLGTEAFF
CDR3 DNA: TGTGCCAGCAGCCCACGCCAGGGCCCCTTGGGGACTGAAGCTTTCTTT
D gene: NA
J gene: TRBJ1-1
V gene: TRBV5-5
clone size: NA

CDR3 protein: CSVEDQSKYTDTQYF
CDR3 DNA: TGCAGCGTTGAAGACCAATCGAAATACACAGATACGCAGTATTTT
D gene: NA
J gene: TRBJ2-3
V gene: TRBV29-1
clone size: NA

CDR3 protein: CAWSTGVSTEAFF
CDR3 DNA: TGTGCCTGGTCGACAGGGGTATCTACTGAAGCTTTCTTT
D gene: TRBD1
J gene: TRBJ1-1
V gene: TRBV30
clone size: few

CDR3 protein: CASSLLGTGYDEQYF
CDR3 DNA: TGTGCCAGCAGCTTATTGGGGACAGGGTATGACGAGCAGTACTTC
D gene: TRBD1
J gene: TRBJ2-7
V gene: TRBV11-2
clone size: once

CDR3 protein: CASSADGAYEQYF
CDR3 DNA: TGTGCCAGCAGTGCGGACGGGGCCTACGAGCAGTACTTC
D gene: NA
J gene: TRBJ2-7
V gene: TRBV25-1
clone size: NA

CDR3 protein: CASSLGRVAGNTIYF
CDR3 DNA: TGTGCCAGCAGTTTGGGCAGGGTAGCTGGAAACACCATATATTTT
D gene: NA
J gene: TRBJ1-3
V gene: TRBV28
clone size: once

CDR3 protein: CASSPDGGASYEQYF
CDR3 DNA: TGCGCCAGCAGCCCTGACGGTGGGGCGAGCTACGAGCAGTACTTC
D gene: NA
J gene: TRBJ2-7
V gene: TRBV4-1
clone size: NA

CDR3 protein: CTSSPPDRDPHTDTQYF
CDR3 DNA: TGCACCAGCAGCCCTCCGGACAGGGACCCCCACACAGATACGCAGTATTTT
D gene: NA
J gene: TRBJ2-3
V gene: TRBV1
clone size: NA

CDR3 protein: CASLRRLGGGNTEAFF
CDR3 DNA: TGTGCCAGCCTAAGGAGGTTAGGGGGCGGGAACACTGAAGCTTTCTTT
D gene: TRBD1
J gene: TRBJ1-1
V gene: TRBV28
clone size: NA

CDR3 protein: CASTGPNYNEQFF
CDR3 DNA: TGTGCCAGCACTGGCCCCAACTACAATGAGCAGTTCTTC
D gene: NA
J gene: TRBJ2-1
V gene: TRBV28
clone size: NA

CDR3 protein: CATYDNRGWTYGYTF
CDR3 DNA: TGTGCCACCTACGATAACAGGGGGTGGACTTATGGCTACACCTTC
D gene: TRBD1
J gene: TRBJ1-2
V gene: TRBV10-3
clone size: NA

CDR3 protein: CASSQTSGNNYEQYF
CDR3 DNA: TGTGCCAGCAGCCAGACTAGCGGGAATAACTACGAGCAGTACTTC
D gene: TRBD2
J gene: TRBJ2-7
V gene: TRBV11-2
clone size: NA

CDR3 protein: CASSPTLAYSTDTQYF
CDR3 DNA: TGCGCCAGCAGCCCCACTCTAGCTTATAGCACAGATACGCAGTATTTT
D gene: NA
J gene: TRBJ2-3
V gene: TRBV10-1
clone size: NA

CDR3 protein: CASSLLDRGGETQYF
CDR3 DNA: TGTGCCAGCAGTCTATTAGACAGGGGCGGAGAGACCCAGTACTTC
D gene: TRBD1
J gene: TRBJ2-5
V gene: TRBV6-6
clone size: NA

CDR3 protein: CASRSSGANTGELFF
CDR3 DNA: TGTGCCAGCAGAAGTAGCGGGGCGAACACCGGGGAGCTGTTTTTT
D gene: TRBD2
J gene: TRBJ2-2
V gene: TRBV7-9
clone size: NA

CDR3 protein: CASSLDPGQGGEKLFF
CDR3 DNA: TGTGCCAGCAGCCTAGATCCGGGACAGGGAGGTGAAAAACTGTTTTTT
D gene: TRBD1
J gene: TRBJ1-4
V gene: TRBV14
clone size: once

CDR3 protein: CASSEWSLGQGSNEQYF
CDR3 DNA: TGTGCCAGCAGTGAATGGAGCCTGGGACAGGGGTCCAACGAGCAGTACTTC
D gene: TRBD1
J gene: TRBJ2-7
V gene: TRBV25-1
clone size: once

CDR3 protein: CASSPRLGDPHPYEQYF
CDR3 DNA: TGTGCCAGCTCACCACGATTAGGGGACCCACACCCCTACGAGCAGTACTTC
D gene: NA
J gene: TRBJ2-7
V gene: TRBV18
clone size: NA

CDR3 protein: CASSSPLGGLAGNNEQFF
CDR3 DNA: TGTGCCAGCAGCTCCCCTTTAGGGGGACTAGCGGGAAACAATGAGCAGTTCTTC
D gene: TRBD2
J gene: TRBJ2-1
V gene: TRBV7-9
clone size: NA

CDR3 protein: CASSQGRGLVTDTQYF
CDR3 DNA: TGCGCCAGCAGTCAGGGGCGGGGTCTGGTGACAGATACGCAGTATTTT
D gene: NA
J gene: TRBJ2-3
V gene: TRBV23-1
clone size: once

CDR3 protein: CASTRQGLGNTEAFF
CDR3 DNA: TGTGCCAGCACTCGCCAGGGGCTTGGAAACACTGAAGCTTTCTTT
D gene: NA
J gene: TRBJ1-1
V gene: TRBV27
clone size: NA

CDR3 protein: CASSITGTMNTEAFF
CDR3 DNA: TGTGCCAGCAGTATAACAGGGACCATGAACACTGAAGCTTTCTTT
D gene: NA
J gene: TRBJ1-1
V gene: TRBV6-4
clone size: NA

CDR3 protein: CASSHPEVRGRNQPQHF
CDR3 DNA: TGCGCCAGCAGCCACCCGGAGGTCCGGGGTCGTAATCAGCCCCAGCATTTT
D gene: NA
J gene: TRBJ1-5
V gene: TRBV4-1
clone size: NA

CDR3 protein: CASSERTAGYSNQPQHF
CDR3 DNA: TGTGCCAGCAGTGAACGGACAGCGGGATATAGCAATCAGCCCCAGCATTTT
D gene: NA
J gene: TRBJ1-5
V gene: TRBV25-1
clone size: NA

CDR3 protein: CASSLWAGGLDTEAFF
CDR3 DNA: TGTGCCAGCAGCTTGTGGGCCGGGGGGCTAGACACTGAAGCTTTCTTT
D gene: NA
J gene: TRBJ1-1
V gene: TRBV5-5
clone size: NA

CDR3 protein: CASSLTDTQYF
CDR3 DNA: TGTGCCAGCAGCTTAACTGATACGCAGTATTTT
D gene: NA
J gene: TRBJ2-3
V gene: TRBV7-9
clone size: NA

CDR3 protein: CASSGQGDTEAFF
CDR3 DNA: TGTGCCAGCTCCGGACAGGGAGACACTGAAGCTTTCTTT
D gene: TRBD1
J gene: TRBJ1-1
V gene: TRBV27
clone size: NA

CDR3 protein: CASSQLAGGVQYF
CDR3 DNA: TGTGCCAGCAGCCAATTGGCGGGAGGTGTGCAGTACTTC
D gene: TRBD2
J gene: TRBJ2-7
V gene: TRBV11-2
clone size: NA